The 29 T cell receptor beta chains below were found in one sample sequenced in a study of cytomegalovirus exposure and HLA in healthy donors (TCRdb year 2017). Library generation was performed with the immunoSEQ multiplex PCR assay. The multiplex PCR relied on a mix of 60 forward primers for TCR Vbeta segments and 13 reverse primers for TCR Jbeta segments. The immuneACCESS repertoire file appears here via TCRdb, limited to in-frame rearrangements. These files lack a portion of the clones; in checked studies, under half of the deficit traces to unresolved V genes, and the cause of the others is not known. The sample table holds roughly 110,000 clones, of which around 75% were seen once. The ten largest clonotypes hold approximately 0.9% of the sample. The sequenced sample consisted of PBMCs. The receptors here all came from a young woman in good health and CMV-seronegative.

The chain couples TRBV5-1 to TRBJ1-5; tentative D call: TRBD1 (6 bases). CDR1 is SGHRS, CDR2 YFSETQ, per germline. Trimming left V 5 bases short and J 7 bases short, with 16 bases between. CDR3 length: 14 residues. Here the CDR3 reads CASSWDNPRQPQHF. The CDR3 coding sequence is TGCGCCAGCAGTTGGGACAACCCAAGGCAGCCCCAGCATTTT.

The chain uses TRBV6-5 and TRBJ2-7, with D maybe TRBD2 (6 bases). The CDR3 has 14 residues. V lost 0 bases and J 3 bases, leaving 9 bases between the germline ends. Germline V gives CDR1 MNHEY, CDR2 SVGAGI. The CDR3 bases are TGTGCCAGCAGTTACTCGGGGACTGACTACGAGCAGTACTTC. This encodes CASSYSGTDYEQYF.

This chain connects TRBV2 to TRBJ1-5, with D possibly matching TRBD1 (6 bases). Germline V gene lookup returns CDR1 SNHLY and CDR2 FYNNEI. The CDR3 has 15 residues. Between the trimmed V and J ends, which lost 5 bases and 1 base, there was a span of 12 bases. CDR3 sequence: CASSTGGASNQPQHF. CDR3 DNA: TGTGCCAGCAGTACGGGGGGGGCCAGCAATCAGCCCCAGCATTTT. The complete variable domain, with remaining parts taken from reference TRBV2 and TRBJ1-5, reads EPEVTQTPSHQVTQMGQEVILRCVPISNHLYFYWYRQILGQKVEFLVSFYNNEISEKSEIFDDQFSVERPDGSNFTLKIRSTKLEDSAMYFCASSTGGASNQPQHFGDGTRLSIL.

CDR3 protein: CASSLGTSGQETQYF. The CDR3 DNA follows: TGTGCCAGCAGCTTAGGGACTAGCGGGCAGGAGACCCAGTACTTC. The chain combines TRBV7-9 with TRBJ2-5; TRBD2 matches at 11 bases. Germline CDR1 SEHNR, CDR2 FQNEAQ (reference sequence). With 1 base clipped from V and 5 bases from J, the junction kept 3 bases outside the gene matches. The CDR3 spans 15 residues.

The chain joins TRBV11-2 to TRBJ2-1; 10 nucleotides line up with TRBD2. Germline-derived CDR1 and CDR2 are SGHAT and FQNNGV. Trimming took 5 bases from V and 10 from J; bases not matched to a gene: 11. This CDR3 comprises 15 residues. The CDR3 is CASSPGILAGPEQFF. In DNA form, the CDR3 reads TGTGCCAGCAGCCCTGGGATACTAGCGGGGCCAGAGCAGTTCTTC. Using reference TRBV11-2 and TRBJ2-1 for the parts outside the CDR3, the full variable domain is EAGVAQSPRYKIIEKRQSVAFWCNPISGHATLYWYQQILGQGPKLLIQFQNNGVVDDSQLPKDRFSAERLKGVDSTLKIQPAKLEDSAVYLCASSPGILAGPEQFFGPGTRLTVL.

This clone was counted only a few times. The gene calls are TRBV7-9 and TRBJ2-5, with D maybe TRBD1 (5 bases). Trimming took 5 bases from V and 1 from J, leaving 14 bases between them. The CDR3 has 15 residues. The germline V gene has CDR1 SEHNR and CDR2 FQNEAQ (reference sequence). CDR3 nucleotides: TGTGCCAGCAGCCCCCTGTGGGGCGGCCAAGAGACCCAGTACTTC. This sequence encodes CASSPLWGGQETQYF.

This clone was recorded a few times. Other DNA sequences in this sample translate to the same CDR3. J is TRBJ1-2 and V is TRBV6-5; 7 bases agree with TRBD1. The CDR3 runs 13 residues. Germline-derived CDR1 and CDR2 are MNHEY and SVGAGI. With V trimmed by 8 bases and J by 1 base, 4 bases remained unmatched. The chain's CDR3 is CASSRQGNYGYTF. CDR3 DNA sequence: TGTGCCAGCTCAAGACAGGGTAACTATGGCTACACCTTC.

The rearrangement joins TRBV5-1 to TRBJ2-7; D ambiguous. Germline V gene lookup returns CDR1 SGHRS and CDR2 YFSETQ. Trimming stripped 0 bases from V and 6 bases from J, with 4 bases between. The CDR3 is 11 amino acids. CDR3 sequence (DNA): TGCGCCAGCAGCTTGGCCGGCGAGCAGTACTTC. It is translated as CASSLAGEQYF.

This chain joins TRBV6-5 and TRBJ2-2, with 7 bases that match TRBD1. Germline V lookup: CDR1 MNHEY, CDR2 SVGAGI. The J segment lost 4 bases and the V segment lost 0 bases, leaving 5 bases of the junction unmatched. This CDR3 has 16 amino acids. The CDR3 coding sequence is TGTGCCAGCAGTTACTCGATTAACAGGGGCACCGGGGAGCTGTTTTTT. This codes for CASSYSINRGTGELFF.

The chain couples TRBV13 to TRBJ2-1; no clear D gene. The CDR3 is made up of 15 amino acids. The V end was cut by 5 bases, the J end by 0 bases, with 11 bases between. Per the germline V gene, CDR1 is PRHDT and CDR2 is FYEKMQ (reference sequence). CDR3 loop: CASSPLYVSYNEQFF. For the CDR3, the DNA is TGTGCCAGCAGCCCCCTCTACGTCTCCTACAATGAGCAGTTCTTC.

The genes are TRBV5-1 and TRBJ1-2; 7 positions match TRBD1. In germline, CDR1 is SGHRS, CDR2 YFSETQ. This CDR3 has 14 amino acids. V shed 2 bases, J shed 5 bases, and the junction held 6 bases outside the gene matches. Here the CDR3 DNA reads TGCGCCAGCAGCTTCCAGACAGGGCGATATGGCTACACCTTC. Translation: CASSFQTGRYGYTF.

The gene calls are TRBV7-9 and TRBJ1-1; 10 bases fit TRBD1. This CDR3 has 15 amino acids. Germline CDR1 is SEHNR and CDR2 is FQNEAQ (reference sequence). Losses at the gene ends were 1 base for V and 8 bases for J; bases not matched to a gene: 7. This CDR3 reads CASSLGDRGATEAFF. Here the CDR3 DNA reads TGTGCCAGCAGCTTAGGGGACAGGGGCGCGACAGAAGCTTTCTTT.

The DNA for the CDR3 is TGTGCCATCAACACAGGGGAAAACTATGGCTACACCTTC. It specifies CAINTGENYGYTF. The gene calls are TRBV10-3 and TRBJ1-2, with 7 bases matching TRBD1. The CDR3 runs 13 residues. Per germline, CDR1 ENHRY and CDR2 SYGVKD. With V trimmed by 7 bases and J by 2 bases, 4 bases remained unmatched.

The chain employs TRBV2 and TRBJ1-4; the D is unclear. The CDR3 covers 15 residues. CDR1 and CDR2 (germline): SNHLY, FYNNEI. V gave up 1 base and J gave up 5 bases, with 11 bases separating them. The CDR3 spells CASSEGRRTNEKLFF. The DNA for the CDR3 is TGTGCCAGCAGTGAAGGGAGGAGGACCAATGAAAAACTGTTTTTT.

The chain combines TRBV6-5 with TRBJ1-4; D gene ambiguous. The CDR3 sequence is 14 residues long. Trimming removed 2 bases from V and 7 bases from J, with 11 bases in between. The V gene's germline CDR1 is MNHEY and CDR2 SVGAGI. As DNA, the CDR3 is TGTGCCAGCAGTTACGATCACGGTGGTGAAAAACTGTTTTTT. This gives the protein CASSYDHGGEKLFF.

The chain carries TRBV7-2 and TRBJ1-5; 9 nucleotides align to TRBD1. CDR3 length equals 15 residues. Trimming removed 5 bases from V and 5 bases from J; junction bases left unmatched: 7. Germline loops: CDR1 SGHTA, CDR2 FQGNSA. The CDR3 DNA is TGTGCCAGCAGCCCCGGACAGGGGTGGGATCAGCCCCAGCATTTT. This encodes CASSPGQGWDQPQHF.

The J gene is TRBJ2-1, the V gene TRBV27; TRBD1 matches at 9 bases. Trimming removed 4 bases from V and 4 bases from J; junction bases left unmatched: 5. CDR1 MNHEY and CDR2 SMNVEV come from the germline V gene (reference sequence). The CDR3 is 15 residues long. The CDR3: CASSSGTGIYNEQFF. CDR3 DNA sequence: TGTGCCAGCAGTTCCGGGACAGGGATTTACAATGAGCAGTTCTTC.

The chain joins TRBV7-2 to TRBJ1-2; 7 nucleotides line up with TRBD1. Looked up from germline, CDR1 is SGHTA and CDR2 is FQGNSA. Trimming cost V 5 bases and J 5 bases; bases outside gene matches: 2. There are 12 residues in the CDR3. CDR3 protein: CASSTQGYGYTF. For the CDR3, the DNA is TGTGCCAGCAGCACACAGGGGTATGGCTACACCTTC.

The rearrangement uses TRBV5-1 and TRBJ2-2; 9 nucleotides agree with TRBD1. J lost 7 bases, V lost 2 bases, and 6 bases had no gene match. This CDR3 region has 15 residues. Germline V gives CDR1 SGHRS, CDR2 YFSETQ. CDR3 nucleotides: TGCGCCAGCAGCTTTATACAGGGGGCCAACGGGGAGCTGTTTTTT. Amino acid sequence: CASSFIQGANGELFF. The full variable domain, rest sourced from reference TRBV5-1 and TRBJ2-2, is KAGVTQTPRYLIKTRGQQVTLSCSPISGHRSVSWYQQTPGQGLQFLFEYFSETQRNKGNFPGRFSGRQFSNSRSEMNVSTLELGDSALYLCASSFIQGANGELFFGEGSRLTVL.

The chain joins TRBV6-5 to TRBJ1-2; D is perhaps TRBD1 (5 bases). V was clipped by 2 bases and J by 8 bases, with 9 bases between them. Germline CDR1 is MNHEY and CDR2 is SVGAGI. The CDR3 covers 12 residues. The CDR3 spells CASSYAGQGYTF. CDR3 in DNA: TGTGCCAGCAGTTACGCGGGGCAAGGCTACACCTTC.

This chain connects TRBV5-1 to TRBJ2-3; 9 nucleotides line up with TRBD1. J was trimmed by 3 bases and V by 5 bases; bases with no gene match: 16. CDR3 length: 18 residues. CDR1 and CDR2 from the germline V gene are SGHRS and YFSETQ. The CDR3 is CASRQKTGTGFMTDTQYF. The DNA for the CDR3 is TGCGCCAGCAGGCAAAAAACGGGGACAGGGTTTATGACAGATACGCAGTATTTT.

The chain combines TRBV27 with TRBJ1-1; 9 positions agree with TRBD1. The CDR3 covers 14 residues. V dropped 5 bases and J dropped 6; count of bases not matched to a gene: 7. Germline lookup yields CDR1 MNHEY and CDR2 SMNVEV (reference sequence). The CDR3 reads CASSMGQGGAEAFF. The CDR3 coding sequence is TGTGCCAGCAGTATGGGACAGGGAGGCGCTGAAGCTTTCTTT.

This clone came up a few times. CDR3 coding DNA: TGTGCCAGCAGCCACCTCGGACAGGGGGTCGCTGGGGCCAACGTCCTGACTTTC. Residues: CASSHLGQGVAGANVLTF. The chain uses TRBV11-2 and TRBJ2-6; 10 bases line up with TRBD1. The CDR3 length is 18 residues. CDR1 and CDR2 (germline): SGHAT, FQNNGV. V lost 5 bases to trimming and J lost 2 bases; unmatched junction nucleotides: 9.

The chain employs TRBV5-1 and TRBJ1-1; D is uncertain. This CDR3 is built from 15 residues. Per germline, CDR1 SGHRS and CDR2 YFSETQ. Trimming cost V 4 bases and J 1 base, with 14 bases left between them. The CDR3 is CASSPSGGGNTEAFF. The CDR3 DNA reads as TGCGCCAGCAGCCCAAGTGGCGGAGGGAACACTGAAGCTTTCTTT.

CDR3 in DNA: TGCGCCAGCAGCACCCTAGCGGGGGGCACCGGGGAGCTGTTTTTT. It specifies CASSTLAGGTGELFF. The rearrangement joins TRBV5-1 to TRBJ2-2, with 11 positions matching TRBD2. Trimming took 4 bases from V and 4 from J; bases not matched to a gene: 3. The germline gives CDR1 SGHRS, CDR2 YFSETQ. The CDR3 is 15 amino acids.

This chain links TRBV6-1 with TRBJ2-4, with a weak D call TRBD2 (5 bases). V lost 3 bases, J lost 0 bases, and 12 bases lay in between. The CDR3 loop spans 16 amino acids. Germline V gene lookup returns CDR1 MNHNS and CDR2 SASEGT. CDR3: CASSDEGLRAKNIQYF. The CDR3 nucleotides read TGTGCCAGCAGTGATGAGGGCCTCCGAGCCAAAAACATTCAGTACTTC.

The table lists this clone with a few counts. J is TRBJ2-3 and V is TRBV5-1, with 7 bases aligning to TRBD1. With V trimmed by 4 bases and J by 5 bases, 7 bases remained unmatched. The CDR3 has 14 amino acids. The V gene's germline CDR1 is SGHRS and CDR2 YFSETQ. CDR3 amino acids: CASSPGPGGDTQYF. The DNA for the CDR3 is TGCGCCAGCAGCCCGGGACCAGGGGGAGATACGCAGTATTTT.

Of note for this clone: The junction departs from the called germline gene at one end, perhaps through a read error. This rearrangement joins TRBV29-1 to TRBJ2-1, with TRBD1 matching 8 bases. Germline assignment: CDR1 SQVTM and CDR2 ANQGSEA. The CDR3 is 13 amino acids. The CDR3 region is CSVEDDRGNKQFF. Here the CDR3 DNA reads TGCAGCGTTGAAGACGACAGGGGCAATAAGCAGTTCTTC.

The V call is TRBV9, the J call TRBJ2-7, with 8 bases aligning to TRBD1. This CDR3 region has 16 residues. The V and J ends lost 4 bases and 3 bases, in that order; junction bases with no gene match: 12. Germline loops: CDR1 SGDLS, CDR2 YYNGEE. The CDR3 sequence is CASSPRHGTGDYEQYF. CDR3 coding DNA: TGTGCCAGCAGCCCTCGACATGGGACAGGTGACTACGAGCAGTACTTC.